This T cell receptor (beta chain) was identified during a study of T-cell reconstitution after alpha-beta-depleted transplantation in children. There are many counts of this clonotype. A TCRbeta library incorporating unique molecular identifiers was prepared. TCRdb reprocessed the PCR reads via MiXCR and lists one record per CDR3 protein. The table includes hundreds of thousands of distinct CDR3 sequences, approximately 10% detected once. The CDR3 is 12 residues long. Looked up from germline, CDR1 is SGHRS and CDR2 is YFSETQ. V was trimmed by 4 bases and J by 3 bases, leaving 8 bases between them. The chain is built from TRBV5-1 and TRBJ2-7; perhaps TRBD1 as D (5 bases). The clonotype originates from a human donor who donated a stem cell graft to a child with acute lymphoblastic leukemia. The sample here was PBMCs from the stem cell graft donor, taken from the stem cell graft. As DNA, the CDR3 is TGCGCCAGCAGCATGACAGTCTACGAGCAGTACTTC. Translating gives CASSMTVYEQYF.